Below are 20 T cell receptor beta chains sequenced from a single sample in a study of blood T cell repertoires in COVID-19. Sequencing used immunoSEQ multiplex PCR; TCRdb keeps in-frame clones, though not all of them. This sample yields some 230,000 clones, of which approximately 84% are seen a single time; more than 0.75% belongs to the top ten. The specimen sequenced was peripheral blood. The receptors come from a man in his forties with acute or convalescent COVID-19.

This clone showed up just a few times. The genes are TRBV14 and TRBJ1-6, with a weak D call TRBD1 (5 bases). V lost 4 bases, J lost 5 bases, and 12 bases lay in between. The CDR3 totals 15 residues. CDR1 is SGHDN and CDR2 is FVKESK in the germline V gene. The CDR3 bases are TGTGCCAGCAGCCCGCCGGGACTTCATAATTCACCCCTCCACTTT. As protein: CASSPPGLHNSPLHF.

This clone was detected once. The rearrangement links TRBV28 to TRBJ1-2; 8 positions match TRBD1. The germline V gene encodes CDR1 MDHEN and CDR2 SYDVKM. J lost 7 bases, V lost 6 bases, and 7 bases had no gene match. The CDR3 runs 13 residues. CDR3 DNA: TGTGCCAGCAGCGTGCAGGGGGCGCGTGGCTACACCTTC. Encoded protein: CASSVQGARGYTF.

This sequence joins TRBV18 and TRBJ1-5, with D possibly matching TRBD1 (5 bases). Germline CDR1 is KGHSH and CDR2 is LQKENI. The V and J ends lost 4 bases and 5 bases respectively, with 9 bases between them. The CDR3 sequence is 13 residues long. CDR3 sequence (DNA): TGTGCCAGCTCACACTCAGGGTATCAGCCCCAGCATTTT. Amino acids: CASSHSGYQPQHF. The full variable domain, completed using reference TRBV18 and TRBJ1-5, is NAGVMQNPRHLVRRRGQEARLRCSPMKGHSHVYWYRQLPEEGLKFMVYLQKENIIDESGMPKERFSAEFPKEGPSILRIQQVVRGDSAAYFCASSHSGYQPQHFGDGTRLSIL.

V is TRBV6-5 and J is TRBJ2-3; 7 nucleotides align to TRBD2. CDR1 and CDR2 (germline): MNHEY, SVGAGI. V gave up 0 bases and J gave up 2 bases; unmatched junction bases: 5. CDR3 length: 16 residues. The DNA of the CDR3 is TGTGCCAGCAGTTACTCGAGACTAGCCCTCACAGATACGCAGTATTTT. It encodes CASSYSRLALTDTQYF.

This chain links TRBV18 with TRBJ1-2; TRBD1 agrees at 10 bases. The V gene's germline CDR1 is KGHSH and CDR2 LQKENI. V lost 1 base, J lost 7 bases, and 6 bases stayed unmatched. The CDR3 has 15 amino acids. The CDR3 DNA is TGTGCCAGCTCACCACTCTCGGGACAGGGGACTGGCTACACCTTC. Protein: CASSPLSGQGTGYTF. Using reference TRBV18 and TRBJ1-2 for the parts outside the CDR3, the full variable domain is NAGVMQNPRHLVRRRGQEARLRCSPMKGHSHVYWYRQLPEEGLKFMVYLQKENIIDESGMPKERFSAEFPKEGPSILRIQQVVRGDSAAYFCASSPLSGQGTGYTFGSGTRLTVV.

J is TRBJ1-6 and V is TRBV29-1; no clear D. The CDR3 runs 14 residues. Germline V gene lookup returns CDR1 SQVTM and CDR2 ANQGSEA. V was cut by 6 bases and J by 8 bases, with 17 bases left in between. CDR3: CSVAADSTDSPLHF. CDR3 DNA sequence: TGCAGCGTCGCGGCTGACTCTACCGATTCACCCCTCCACTTT. The whole variable domain, filled in from reference TRBV29-1 and TRBJ1-6, reads SAVISQKPSRDICQRGTSLTIQCQVDSQVTMMFWYRQQPGQSLTLIATANQGSEATYESGFVIDKFPISRPNLTFSTLTVSNMSPEDSSIYLCSVAADSTDSPLHFGNGTRLTVT.

V is TRBV5-4 and J is TRBJ1-1; D is uncertain. Germline values: CDR1 SGHNT, CDR2 YYREEE (reference sequence). Between the trimmed V and J ends, which lost 5 bases and 4 bases, there was a span of 18 bases. The CDR3 is made up of 15 amino acids. This CDR3 reads CASSYPSGEGTEAFF. The CDR3 nucleotides read TGTGCCAGCAGTTACCCCTCGGGAGAGGGCACTGAAGCTTTCTTT.

The chain recombines TRBV25-1 with TRBJ2-1; D possibly corresponds to TRBD2 (6 bases). V was clipped by 3 bases and J by 8 bases, with 20 bases between them. Germline V gives CDR1 MGHDK, CDR2 SYGVNS. The CDR3 consists of 16 residues. The CDR3 spells CASSDSTRGLLYEQFF. In nucleotides, the CDR3 is TGTGCCAGCAGTGACTCGACTAGAGGCCTACTATATGAGCAGTTCTTC.

The chain uses TRBV7-6 and TRBJ2-1; tentatively, D is TRBD1 (6 bases). This CDR3 is 16 amino acids long. Germline CDR1 SGHVS, CDR2 FNYEAQ. The germline V and J ends were trimmed by 5 bases and 3 bases, with 17 bases remaining between them. CDR3 amino acids: CASSHRVPSVYNEQFF. As DNA, the CDR3 is TGTGCCAGCAGCCACAGGGTGCCCTCCGTCTACAATGAGCAGTTCTTC.

This chain uses TRBV6-5 with TRBJ1-2; 8 bases are a match to TRBD1. CDR1 and CDR2 (germline): MNHEY, SVGAGI. Trimming at V came to 6 bases and at J to 4 bases, leaving 4 bases not matched to a gene. The CDR3 covers 13 residues. As DNA, the CDR3 is TGTGCCAGCAGCCGCGGACAGGGCTATGGCTACACCTTC. The encoded protein is CASSRGQGYGYTF.

This clone was found once. The chain links TRBV20-1 to TRBJ2-7; no firm D call. CDR1 and CDR2 from the germline V gene are DFQATT and SNEGSKA (reference sequence). CDR3 length: 11 residues. Trimming took 1 base from V and 3 from J, leaving 4 bases between them. The CDR3 spells CSARVSYEQYF. The CDR3 DNA sequence: TGCAGTGCTAGAGTTAGCTACGAGCAGTACTTC.

In regard to this clone: One junction end disagrees with the germline gene, perhaps due to a read error. The rearrangement uses TRBV12-3 or TRBV12-4 and TRBJ2-5; TRBD2 matches at 8 bases. This CDR3 has 12 residues. Here the CDR3 DNA reads TGTGCCAGCACCACCCCGGGGGGGGCCCCCCACTTC. Its protein product is CASTTPGGAPHF.

The V call is TRBV3-1 (or the pseudogene TRBV3-2), the J call TRBJ1-1; possibly TRBD1 for D (6 bases). Germline V gene sequence: CDR1 LGHDT, CDR2 YNNKEL (reference sequence). This CDR3 contains 15 residues. V dropped 4 bases and J dropped 0 bases, with 12 bases sitting between them. CDR3 amino acids: CASSPWTEMNTEAFF. The CDR3 DNA reads TGTGCCAGCAGCCCCTGGACAGAGATGAACACTGAAGCTTTCTTT.

The chain has TRBV5-4 and TRBJ2-3; D might be TRBD1 (6 bases). Germline V gene sequence: CDR1 SGHNT, CDR2 YYREEE (reference sequence). This CDR3 spans 15 amino acids. The V end was cut by 1 base, the J end by 2 bases, with 11 bases between. The CDR3 region is CASSLTQGFTDTQYF. CDR3 coding DNA: TGTGCCAGCAGCTTGACACAGGGATTCACAGATACGCAGTATTTT.

Regarding this clone: Relative to the germline gene, one junction end is altered; a read error may explain this. CDR3 sequence: CASSLGGLAGQETQYF. For the CDR3, the DNA is TGTGCTAGCAGCTTAGGGGGGCTAGCGGGCCAAGAGACCCAGTACTTC. This chain joins TRBV7-7 and TRBJ2-5; TRBD2 agrees at 8 bases. Germline V lookup: CDR1 SSHAT, CDR2 FNYEAQ (reference sequence). The CDR3 totals 16 residues.

The chain uses TRBV28 and TRBJ2-2, with 7 nucleotides matching TRBD2. Trimming took 4 bases from V and 0 from J; bases not matched to a gene: 5. CDR1 and CDR2 from the germline V gene are MDHEN and SYDVKM. The CDR3 length is 16 residues. The CDR3 reads CASSSRAGANTGELFF. The CDR3 DNA sequence: TGTGCCAGCAGTTCCCGGGCGGGGGCGAACACCGGGGAGCTGTTTTTT.

The chain joins TRBV5-6 to TRBJ1-6, with D uncertain. From germline, CDR1 is SGHDT and CDR2 YYEEEE. V was shortened by 2 bases and J by 7 bases, with 16 bases between the two germline ends. This CDR3 spans 16 amino acids. The CDR3 sequence is CASSFFDNSRNSPLHF. The CDR3 DNA sequence: TGTGCCAGCAGCTTTTTTGATAACAGTAGAAATTCACCCCTCCACTTT.

This clone was seen a single time. The chain combines TRBV7-8 with TRBJ1-2; 7 nucleotides line up with TRBD1. Per the germline V gene, CDR1 is SGHVS and CDR2 is FQNEAQ. The CDR3 length is 16 residues. V trimming: 1 base; J trimming: 4 bases; junction bases outside the gene matches: 9. The chain's CDR3 is CASSLEGDSPRYGYTF. The CDR3 nucleotides are TGTGCCAGCAGCTTAGAGGGGGACAGCCCTCGCTATGGCTACACCTTC. The whole variable domain, filled in from reference TRBV7-8 and TRBJ1-2, reads GAGVSQSPRYKVAKRGQDVALRCDPISGHVSLFWYQQALGQGPEFLTYFQNEAQLDKSGLPSDRFFAERPEGSVSTLKIQRTQQEDSAVYLCASSLEGDSPRYGYTFGSGTRLTVV.

V and J are TRBV11-2 and TRBJ1-4, with D hard to call. The CDR3 contains 14 residues. V was clipped by 3 bases and J by 7 bases, with 12 bases between them. Germline CDR1 and CDR2: SGHAT and FQNNGV. CDR3 bases: TGTGCCAGCAGCTTTACTGCTCCCGGTGAAAAACTGTTTTTT. It translates to CASSFTAPGEKLFF.

This clone has only a few counts. The V call is TRBV7-9, the J call TRBJ1-1, with D possibly being TRBD1 (5 bases). CDR1 is SEHNR, CDR2 FQNEAQ, per germline (reference sequence). V was shortened by 1 base and J by 1 base, with 10 bases between the two germline ends. CDR3 length equals 15 residues. CDR3 nucleotides: TGTGCCAGCAGCTTAGACGGCAGGGCGAACACTGAAGCTTTCTTT. Translating it yields CASSLDGRANTEAFF. The variable domain in full, with the rest retrieved from reference TRBV7-9 and TRBJ1-1, is DTGVSQNPRHKITKRGQNVTFRCDPISEHNRLYWYRQTLGQGPEFLTYFQNEAQLEKSRLLSDRFSAERPKGSFSTLEIQRTEQGDSAMYLCASSLDGRANTEAFFGQGTRLTVV.